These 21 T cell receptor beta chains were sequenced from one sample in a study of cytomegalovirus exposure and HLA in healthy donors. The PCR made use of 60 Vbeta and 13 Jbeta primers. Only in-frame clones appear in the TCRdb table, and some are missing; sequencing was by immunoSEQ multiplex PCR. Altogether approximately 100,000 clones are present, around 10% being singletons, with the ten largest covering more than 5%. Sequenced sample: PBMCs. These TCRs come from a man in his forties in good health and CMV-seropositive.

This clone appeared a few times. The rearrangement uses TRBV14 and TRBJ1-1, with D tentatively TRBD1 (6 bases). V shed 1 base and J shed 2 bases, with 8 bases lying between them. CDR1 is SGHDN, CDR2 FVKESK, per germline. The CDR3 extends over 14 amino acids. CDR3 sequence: CASSQARGNTEAFF. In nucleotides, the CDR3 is TGTGCCAGCAGCCAAGCCAGGGGAAACACTGAAGCTTTCTTT.

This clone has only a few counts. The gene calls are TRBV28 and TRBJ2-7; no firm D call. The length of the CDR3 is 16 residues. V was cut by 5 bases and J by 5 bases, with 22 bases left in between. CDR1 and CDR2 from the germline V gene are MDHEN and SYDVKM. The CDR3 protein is CASSPRRSFGTNEQYF. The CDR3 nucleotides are TGTGCCAGCAGTCCTAGACGGTCGTTCGGAACTAACGAGCAGTACTTC.

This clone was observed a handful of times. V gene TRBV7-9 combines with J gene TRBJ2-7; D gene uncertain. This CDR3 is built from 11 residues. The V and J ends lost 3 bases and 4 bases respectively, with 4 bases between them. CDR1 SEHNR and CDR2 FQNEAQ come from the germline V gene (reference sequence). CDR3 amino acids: CASSFSYEQYF. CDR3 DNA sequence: TGTGCCAGCAGCTTTTCATACGAGCAGTACTTC.

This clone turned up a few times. The CDR3 reads CASRTSGGGSAEAFF. CDR3 bases: TGTGCCAGCAGAACCTCGGGGGGAGGGAGCGCTGAAGCTTTCTTT. The V and J genes are TRBV28 and TRBJ1-1, with D maybe TRBD1 (5 bases). Germline V gene lookup returns CDR1 MDHEN and CDR2 SYDVKM. The CDR3 is 15 amino acids. Trimming took 6 bases from V and 6 from J, leaving 20 bases between them.

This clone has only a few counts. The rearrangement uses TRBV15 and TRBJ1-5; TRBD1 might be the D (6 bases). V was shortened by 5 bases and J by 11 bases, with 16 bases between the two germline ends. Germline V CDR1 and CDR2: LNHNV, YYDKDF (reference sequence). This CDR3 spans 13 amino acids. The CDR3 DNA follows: TGTGCCACCAGCCGGGACACTCCGGGGTCCCAGCATTTT. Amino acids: CATSRDTPGSQHF. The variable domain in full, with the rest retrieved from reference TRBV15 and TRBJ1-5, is DAMVIQNPRYQVTQFGKPVTLSCSQTLNHNVMYWYQQKSSQAPKLLFHYYDKDFNNEADTPDNFQSRRPNTSFCFLDIRSPGLGDTAMYLCATSRDTPGSQHFGDGTRLSIL.

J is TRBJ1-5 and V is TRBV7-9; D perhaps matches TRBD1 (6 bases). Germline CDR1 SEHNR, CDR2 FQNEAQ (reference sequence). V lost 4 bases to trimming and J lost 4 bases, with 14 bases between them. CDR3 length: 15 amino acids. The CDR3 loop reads CASSSEGGDNQPQHF. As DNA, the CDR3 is TGTGCCAGCAGCTCGGAGGGGGGGGATAATCAGCCCCAGCATTTT.

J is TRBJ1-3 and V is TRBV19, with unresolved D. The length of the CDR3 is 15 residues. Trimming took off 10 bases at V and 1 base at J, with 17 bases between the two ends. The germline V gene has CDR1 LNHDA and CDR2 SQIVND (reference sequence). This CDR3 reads CATTLGRLSGNTIYF. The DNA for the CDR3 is TGTGCCACCACGCTGGGCAGATTATCTGGAAACACCATATATTTT.

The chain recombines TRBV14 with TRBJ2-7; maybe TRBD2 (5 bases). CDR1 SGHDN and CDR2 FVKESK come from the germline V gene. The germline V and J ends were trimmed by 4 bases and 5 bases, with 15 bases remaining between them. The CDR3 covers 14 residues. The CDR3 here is CASSLLTRVDEQYF. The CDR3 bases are TGTGCCAGCAGCCTGCTCACTAGAGTGGACGAGCAGTACTTC.

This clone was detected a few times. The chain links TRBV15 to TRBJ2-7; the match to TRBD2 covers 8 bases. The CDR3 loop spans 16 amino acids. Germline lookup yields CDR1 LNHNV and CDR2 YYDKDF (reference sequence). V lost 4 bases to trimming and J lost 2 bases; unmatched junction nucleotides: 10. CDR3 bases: TGTGCCACCAGCAACCGCACGATAGCGGGACCCTACGAGCAGTACTTC. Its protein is CATSNRTIAGPYEQYF.

The CDR3 DNA sequence: TGTGCCTGGAGTCTAGGAGTTGCGAATGGCTACACCTTC. It is translated as CAWSLGVANGYTF. The J gene is TRBJ1-2, the V gene TRBV30; no firm D call. V was shortened by 2 bases and J by 6 bases, with 13 bases between the two germline ends. Germline CDR1 reads GTSNPN; CDR2 reads SVGIG (reference sequence). CDR3 length: 13 residues.

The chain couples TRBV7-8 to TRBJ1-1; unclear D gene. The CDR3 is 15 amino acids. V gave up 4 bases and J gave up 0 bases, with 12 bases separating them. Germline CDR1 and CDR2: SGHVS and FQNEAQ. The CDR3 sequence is CASSSRSRLNTEAFF. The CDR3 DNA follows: TGTGCCAGCAGCTCCCGGAGCCGCTTGAACACTGAAGCTTTCTTT.

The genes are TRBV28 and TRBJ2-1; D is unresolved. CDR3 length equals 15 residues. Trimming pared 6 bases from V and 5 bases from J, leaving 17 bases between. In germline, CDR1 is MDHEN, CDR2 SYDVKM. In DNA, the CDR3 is TGTGCCAGCAGCGTTATAGCTGGAGAAGACAATGAGCAGTTCTTC. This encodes CASSVIAGEDNEQFF. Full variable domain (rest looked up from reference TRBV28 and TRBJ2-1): DVKVTQSSRYLVKRTGEKVFLECVQDMDHENMFWYRQDPGLGLRLIYFSYDVKMKEKGDIPEGYSVSREKKERFSLILESASTNQTSMYLCASSVIAGEDNEQFFGPGTRLTVL.

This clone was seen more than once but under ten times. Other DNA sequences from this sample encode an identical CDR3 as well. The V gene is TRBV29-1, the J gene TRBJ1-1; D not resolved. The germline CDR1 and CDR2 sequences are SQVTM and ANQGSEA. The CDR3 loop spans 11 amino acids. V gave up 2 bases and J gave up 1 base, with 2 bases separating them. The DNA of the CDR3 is TGCAGCGTTGAACGGAACACTGAAGCTTTCTTT. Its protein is CSVERNTEAFF.

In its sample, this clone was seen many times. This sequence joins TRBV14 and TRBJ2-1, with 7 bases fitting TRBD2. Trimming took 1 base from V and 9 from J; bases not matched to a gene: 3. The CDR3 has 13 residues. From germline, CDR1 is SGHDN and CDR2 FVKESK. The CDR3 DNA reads TGTGCCAGCAGCCAAGCCCCTAGCGGTGAGCAGTTCTTC. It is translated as CASSQAPSGEQFF.

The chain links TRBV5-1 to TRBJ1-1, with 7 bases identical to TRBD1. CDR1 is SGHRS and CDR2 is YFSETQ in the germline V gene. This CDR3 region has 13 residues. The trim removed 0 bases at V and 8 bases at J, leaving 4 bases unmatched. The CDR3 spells CASSLGGTAEAFF. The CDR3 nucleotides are TGCGCCAGCAGCTTGGGAGGGACAGCGGAAGCTTTCTTT.

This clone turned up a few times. The CDR3 bases are TGTGCCAGCAGCTTGAGCGTCACAGATACGCAGTATTTT. Amino acids: CASSLSVTDTQYF. The chain carries TRBV7-3 and TRBJ2-3; no clear D gene. The CDR3 runs to 13 residues. In germline, CDR1 is SGHTA, CDR2 FQGTGA. V shed 3 bases and J shed 2 bases, with 6 bases lying between them.

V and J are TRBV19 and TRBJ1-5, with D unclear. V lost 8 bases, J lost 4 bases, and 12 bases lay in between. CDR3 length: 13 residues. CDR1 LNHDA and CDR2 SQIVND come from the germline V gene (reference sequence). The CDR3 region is CASSRGPNQPQHF. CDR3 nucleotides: TGTGCCAGTTCACGGGGTCCTAATCAGCCCCAGCATTTT.

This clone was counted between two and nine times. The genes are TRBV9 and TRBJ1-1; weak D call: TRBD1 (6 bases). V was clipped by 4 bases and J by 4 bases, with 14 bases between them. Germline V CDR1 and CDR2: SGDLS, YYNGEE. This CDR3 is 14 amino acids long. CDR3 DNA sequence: TGTGCCAGCAGCCCGGGGACACAGGCCACTGAAGCTTTCTTT. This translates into CASSPGTQATEAFF.

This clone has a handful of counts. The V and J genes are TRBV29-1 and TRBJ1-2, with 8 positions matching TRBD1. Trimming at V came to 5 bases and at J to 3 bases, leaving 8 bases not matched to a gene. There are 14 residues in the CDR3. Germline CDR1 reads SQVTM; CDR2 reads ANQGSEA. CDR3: CSVRSGGVDYGYTF. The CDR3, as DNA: TGCAGCGTTCGGTCAGGGGGCGTCGACTATGGCTACACCTTC. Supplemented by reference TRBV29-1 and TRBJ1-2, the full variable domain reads SAVISQKPSRDICQRGTSLTIQCQVDSQVTMMFWYRQQPGQSLTLIATANQGSEATYESGFVIDKFPISRPNLTFSTLTVSNMSPEDSSIYLCSVRSGGVDYGYTFGSGTRLTVV.

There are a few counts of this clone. The DNA for the CDR3 is TGTGCCAGTAGTATTTGGGGAGATGGCTACACCTTC. Translated: CASSIWGDGYTF. This rearrangement joins TRBV19 to TRBJ1-2; no definite D call. Trimming took off 3 bases at V and 6 bases at J, with 8 bases between the two ends. In germline, CDR1 is LNHDA, CDR2 SQIVND (reference sequence). This CDR3 comprises 12 residues. Using reference TRBV19 and TRBJ1-2 for the parts outside the CDR3, the full variable domain is DGGITQSPKYLFRKEGQNVTLSCEQNLNHDAMYWYRQDPGQGLRLIYYSQIVNDFQKGDIAEGYSVSREKKESFPLTVTSAQKNPTAFYLCASSIWGDGYTFGSGTRLTVV.

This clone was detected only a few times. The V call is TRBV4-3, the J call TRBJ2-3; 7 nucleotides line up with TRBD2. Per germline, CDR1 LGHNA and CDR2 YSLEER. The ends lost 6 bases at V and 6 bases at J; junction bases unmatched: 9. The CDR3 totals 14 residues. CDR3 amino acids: CASSSSGNPDTQYF. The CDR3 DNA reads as TGCGCCAGCAGTTCCAGCGGGAACCCTGATACGCAGTATTTT.